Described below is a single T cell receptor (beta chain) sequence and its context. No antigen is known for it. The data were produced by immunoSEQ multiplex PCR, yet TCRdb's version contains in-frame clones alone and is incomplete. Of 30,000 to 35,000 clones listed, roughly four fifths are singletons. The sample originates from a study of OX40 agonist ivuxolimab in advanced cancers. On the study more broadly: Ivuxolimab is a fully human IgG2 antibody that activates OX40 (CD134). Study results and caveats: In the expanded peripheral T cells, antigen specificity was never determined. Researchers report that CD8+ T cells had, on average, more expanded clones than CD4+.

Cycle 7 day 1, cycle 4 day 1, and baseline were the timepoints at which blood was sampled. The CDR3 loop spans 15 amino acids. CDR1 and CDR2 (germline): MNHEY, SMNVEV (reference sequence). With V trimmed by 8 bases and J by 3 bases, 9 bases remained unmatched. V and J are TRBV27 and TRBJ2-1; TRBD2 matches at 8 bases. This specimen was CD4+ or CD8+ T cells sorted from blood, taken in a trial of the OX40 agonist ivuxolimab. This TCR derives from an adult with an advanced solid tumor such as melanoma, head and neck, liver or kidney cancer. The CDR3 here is CASCERGPYYNEQFF. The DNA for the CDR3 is TGTGCCAGCTGCGAGCGGGGGCCATACTACAATGAGCAGTTCTTC.